A few counts support the clone carrying this T cell receptor beta chain. The antigen is undetermined. The bulk TCR libraries were made with methods described before and with listed TCR primers. TCRdb reanalysed the PCR reads using MiXCR and keeps one entry per CDR3 protein. The sample includes about 510,000 distinct CDR3 sequences, roughly 24% of them seen just once. Germline loops: CDR1 MNHEY, CDR2 SVGAGI. The CDR3 spans 13 residues. V lost 8 bases, J lost 5 bases, and 8 bases stayed unmatched. This sample stems from a study of molecular identifiers for immune sequencing clone quantification. Findings and limits, study-wide: Highly expanded clones may be undercounted when identical TCR molecules share barcodes.

The sequencing sample was made of naive CD8+ T cells from blood, with Jurkat cell RNA spiked in. Subset in this sample: FACS-sorted CD8+CD4-CCR7+CD45RA+ naive T cells. This TCR was recovered from a human donor in good health. Some libraries in this study had Jurkat cell RNA spiked in. This chain connects TRBV6-5 to TRBJ1-1; 7 positions agree with TRBD1. In DNA form, the CDR3 reads TGTGCCAGCCTCCACCCAGGGGGTACTGAAGCTTTCTTT. This codes for CASLHPGGTEAFF.